These 26 T cell receptor beta chains were sequenced from one sample in a study of OX40 agonist ivuxolimab in advanced cancers. Assay used: immunoSEQ multiplex PCR; TCRdb lists only in-frame clones, some missing. The sample holds 60,000 to 65,000 clones, roughly nine tenths seen once. Sequenced here: CD4+ or CD8+ T cells sorted from blood, sampled in a trial of the OX40 agonist ivuxolimab. These receptors came from an adult with an advanced solid tumor such as melanoma, head and neck, liver or kidney cancer.

The V gene is TRBV28, the J gene TRBJ1-2; D is ambiguous. This CDR3 spans 14 amino acids. V shed 5 bases and J shed 2 bases, with 12 bases lying between them. Germline V gene data show CDR1 as MDHEN and CDR2 as SYDVKM. CDR3: CASSPEFWNYGYTF. CDR3 DNA sequence: TGTGCCAGCAGTCCAGAGTTTTGGAACTATGGCTACACCTTC.

The rearrangement joins TRBV28 to TRBJ2-3; 8 positions match TRBD1. The V and J ends lost 3 bases and 6 bases, in that order; junction bases with no gene match: 8. This CDR3 has 15 residues. Germline-derived CDR1 and CDR2 are MDHEN and SYDVKM. CDR3 sequence (DNA): TGTGCCAGCAGTTTGGGACAGGTTCGTATGGATACGCAGTATTTT. Its translation is CASSLGQVRMDTQYF.

V is TRBV9 and J is TRBJ2-2; D remains unclear. CDR3 length: 15 amino acids. The germline gives CDR1 SGDLS, CDR2 YYNGEE. V was shortened by 3 bases and J by 4 bases, with 13 bases between the two germline ends. CDR3 region: CASSGPRAGTGELFF. CDR3 nucleotides: TGTGCCAGCAGCGGACCTAGGGCCGGCACCGGGGAGCTGTTTTTT.

V is TRBV28 and J is TRBJ2-5, with a tentative D call TRBD2 (5 bases). The CDR3 totals 13 residues. Germline loops: CDR1 MDHEN, CDR2 SYDVKM. Trimming shortened V by 3 bases and J by 4 bases, and 9 bases separated the two germline ends. CDR3 sequence: CASSLRLIETQYF. CDR3 sequence (DNA): TGTGCCAGCAGTTTGCGACTAATAGAGACCCAGTACTTC.

This clone occurred once. The chain is built from TRBV5-4 and TRBJ1-2; D possibly corresponds to TRBD1 (6 bases). Germline V gene sequence: CDR1 SGHNT, CDR2 YYREEE (reference sequence). The V end lost 0 bases, the J end lost 3 bases, and 9 bases lay between the germline ends. The CDR3 is 14 residues long. The CDR3 nucleotides are TGTGCCAGCAGCTTGGGGGGGGCCGACTATGGCTACACCTTC. It specifies CASSLGGADYGYTF.

The chain is built from TRBV19 and TRBJ2-7, with D possibly matching TRBD1 (7 bases). Trimming left V 4 bases short and J 2 bases short, with 18 bases between. The CDR3 loop spans 16 amino acids. Germline CDR1 LNHDA, CDR2 SQIVND (reference sequence). CDR3 protein: CASSTRGDVKAYEQYF. CDR3 DNA: TGTGCCAGTAGTACCAGGGGGGACGTGAAGGCCTACGAGCAGTACTTC.

The chain combines TRBV14 with TRBJ1-1; 7 bases are shared with TRBD1. Germline CDR1 SGHDN, CDR2 FVKESK. This CDR3 region has 15 residues. Trimming at V came to 5 bases and at J to 4 bases, leaving 10 bases not matched to a gene. CDR3 protein: CASSNIDRVFTEAFF. CDR3 sequence (DNA): TGTGCCAGCAGCAATATCGACAGGGTATTCACTGAAGCTTTCTTT.

The V and J genes are TRBV5-4 and TRBJ2-7; D is perhaps TRBD1 (7 bases). The V gene lost 3 bases and the J gene lost 5 bases, with 15 bases spanning the gap. Per germline, CDR1 SGHNT and CDR2 YYREEE (reference sequence). This CDR3 spans 14 amino acids. CDR3 in DNA: TGTGCCAGCAGCTCCCCAGGGGGGCTCCACGAGCAGTACTTC. Its translation is CASSSPGGLHEQYF.

The gene calls are TRBV30 and TRBJ2-7, with 11 bases lining up with TRBD2. Germline V gives CDR1 GTSNPN, CDR2 SVGIG (reference sequence). V lost 1 base, J lost 8 bases, and 7 bases stayed unmatched. CDR3 length: 14 amino acids. The CDR3 DNA reads TGTGCCTGGAGTGCCTCGGGACTAGCGGCTCAGCAGTACTTC. Translating it yields CAWSASGLAAQQYF.

The chain recombines TRBV5-4 with TRBJ2-1; 10 bases fit TRBD2. CDR1 SGHNT and CDR2 YYREEE come from the germline V gene (reference sequence). The CDR3 extends over 16 amino acids. The V segment lost 0 bases and the J segment 4 bases; nucleotides outside the gene matches: 4. CDR3 amino acids: CASSLVRAGGYNEQFF. The CDR3 DNA reads TGTGCCAGCAGCTTGGTTCGAGCGGGAGGGTACAATGAGCAGTTCTTC.

This clone was seen a few times. This chain uses TRBV6-1 with TRBJ2-2, with D perhaps TRBD2 (6 bases). V dropped 5 bases and J dropped 5 bases, with 12 bases sitting between them. From germline, CDR1 is MNHNS and CDR2 SASEGT. The CDR3 is 14 residues long. CDR3 protein: CASSRDFKTGELFF. CDR3 nucleotides: TGTGCCAGCAGTCGGGACTTCAAGACCGGGGAGCTGTTTTTT.

The CDR3 protein is CASTMGTRYEQYF. The CDR3 bases are TGTGCCAGCACCATGGGGACTAGATACGAGCAGTACTTC. The genes are TRBV11-2 and TRBJ2-7; TRBD2 aligns across 8 bases. CDR3 length: 13 residues. V lost 7 bases and J lost 4; bases outside the gene matches: 6. Germline V gene data show CDR1 as SGHAT and CDR2 as FQNNGV.

CDR3 bases: TGTGCCAGCAGTCTGACGACTGTTACCGGGGAGCTGTTTTTT. Its translation: CASSLTTVTGELFF. The chain joins TRBV6-5 to TRBJ2-2; D gene uncertain. This CDR3 contains 14 residues. Germline-derived CDR1 and CDR2 are MNHEY and SVGAGI. Trimming took 5 bases from V and 5 from J, leaving 12 bases between them.

This chain uses TRBV5-1 with TRBJ2-5, with D possibly matching TRBD2 (5 bases). The J call could be wrong; TRBJ2-7 is a better fit for the DNA end. CDR1 is SGHRS and CDR2 is YFSETQ in the germline V gene. This CDR3 has 14 amino acids. The CDR3 spells CASSLVGSSYEQYF. CDR3 nucleotides: TGCGCCAGCAGCTTAGTAGGGAGCTCCTACGAGCAGTACTTC.

DNA of the CDR3: TGTGCCAGCAGTTTCAACAGGAACACTGAAGCTTTCTTT. It translates to CASSFNRNTEAFF. V and J are TRBV28 and TRBJ1-1; D unclear. Germline-derived CDR1 and CDR2 are MDHEN and SYDVKM. Trimming stripped 3 bases from V and 1 base from J, with 6 bases between. The CDR3 extends over 13 amino acids.

The J gene is TRBJ2-7, the V gene TRBV19; TRBD1 matches at 8 bases. CDR1 is LNHDA and CDR2 is SQIVND in the germline V gene (reference sequence). After removal of 3 bases from V and 4 bases from J, the junction contained 5 bases not matched to a gene. The CDR3 runs to 14 residues. In DNA form, the CDR3 reads TGTGCCAGTAGTATTCAGGGGGCGAGGTACGAGCAGTACTTC. Amino acids: CASSIQGARYEQYF.

The chain recombines TRBV6-1 with TRBJ2-7; TRBD2 matches at 9 bases. The V segment lost 6 bases and the J segment 6 bases; nucleotides outside the gene matches: 9. The CDR3 is made up of 14 amino acids. Per germline, CDR1 MNHNS and CDR2 SASEGT. This chain's CDR3 is CASSREAGGREQYF. The DNA for the CDR3 is TGTGCCAGCAGCCGGGAAGCGGGAGGTCGCGAGCAGTACTTC.

The chain links TRBV7-8 to TRBJ1-1; possible D gene TRBD1, 5 bases. Germline CDR1 reads SGHVS; CDR2 reads FQNEAQ. V was cut by 6 bases and J by 1 base, with 9 bases left in between. This CDR3 contains 13 residues. CDR3: CASRIGQNTEAFF. CDR3 coding DNA: TGTGCCAGCAGAATTGGACAGAACACTGAAGCTTTCTTT.

This sequence joins TRBV7-8 and TRBJ2-5; 7 bases agree with TRBD1. Germline loops: CDR1 SGHVS, CDR2 FQNEAQ. The CDR3 spans 13 residues. Unmatched junction bases numbered 3, after V lost 5 bases and J lost 3 bases. The CDR3 is CASSLTGEETQYF. The CDR3 DNA reads TGTGCCAGCAGCCTAACAGGGGAAGAGACCCAGTACTTC.

The gene calls are TRBV18 and TRBJ2-1; D gene unclear. V was pared by 6 bases and J by 3 bases, with 18 bases between. This CDR3 is 16 amino acids long. Germline V gives CDR1 KGHSH, CDR2 LQKENI. Here the CDR3 reads CASSPQPGRIYNEQFF. The CDR3 bases are TGTGCCAGCTCCCCCCAACCGGGCCGCATCTACAATGAGCAGTTCTTC.

This clone was seen once. This chain uses TRBV15 with TRBJ1-5; the D is unclear. There are 15 residues in the CDR3. Germline loops: CDR1 LNHNV, CDR2 YYDKDF (reference sequence). V gave up 0 bases and J gave up 2 bases, with 8 bases separating them. This chain's CDR3 is CATSRDWGRNQPQHF. The CDR3 nucleotides read TGTGCCACCAGCAGAGATTGGGGTCGCAATCAGCCCCAGCATTTT.

This clone was observed a few times. The chain combines TRBV19 with TRBJ2-7; D may match TRBD1 or TRBD2 (5 bases each). This CDR3 has 13 amino acids. V lost 4 bases, J lost 6 bases, and 13 bases lay in between. The germline CDR1 and CDR2 sequences are LNHDA and SQIVND (reference sequence). The CDR3 nucleotides are TGTGCCAGTAGTAACGGGGCAACGAGCGAGCAGTACTTC. The encoded protein is CASSNGATSEQYF. Supplemented by reference TRBV19 and TRBJ2-7, the full variable domain reads DGGITQSPKYLFRKEGQNVTLSCEQNLNHDAMYWYRQDPGQGLRLIYYSQIVNDFQKGDIAEGYSVSREKKESFPLTVTSAQKNPTAFYLCASSNGATSEQYFGPGTRLTVT.

This chain uses TRBV9 with TRBJ2-5, with 9 bases that match TRBD1. Germline CDR1 and CDR2: SGDLS and YYNGEE. V lost 4 bases to trimming and J lost 0 bases; unmatched junction nucleotides: 4. The CDR3 runs 15 residues. This CDR3 reads CASSRDRGYQETQYF. CDR3 nucleotides: TGTGCCAGCAGCCGAGACAGGGGGTACCAAGAGACCCAGTACTTC.

This rearrangement joins TRBV5-4 to TRBJ2-1; no firm D call. From germline, CDR1 is SGHNT and CDR2 YYREEE (reference sequence). This CDR3 is 13 amino acids long. Deletions cut 1 base from V and 9 bases from J, with 11 bases between. The CDR3 coding sequence is TGTGCCAGCAGCTTGTACAGATCGGGTGAGCAGTTCTTC. Residues: CASSLYRSGEQFF.

This sequence joins TRBV7-6 and TRBJ1-5, with D unresolved. The ends were cut back, 2 bases at V and 1 base at J, with 9 bases in the middle. The CDR3 runs 15 residues. Germline V CDR1 and CDR2: SGHVS, FNYEAQ. The CDR3, as DNA: TGTGCCAGCAGCTTATATGCCGGCAGCAATCAGCCCCAGCATTTT. Translating gives CASSLYAGSNQPQHF.

This sequence joins TRBV14 and TRBJ2-4, with D possibly TRBD1 on 6 matching bases. Trimming removed 0 bases from V and 9 bases from J, with 15 bases in between. This CDR3 has 15 residues. Germline values: CDR1 SGHDN, CDR2 FVKESK. DNA of the CDR3: TGTGCCAGCAGCCAAGAAGGGACATCGAGGGTCATTCAGTACTTC. Translating gives CASSQEGTSRVIQYF.